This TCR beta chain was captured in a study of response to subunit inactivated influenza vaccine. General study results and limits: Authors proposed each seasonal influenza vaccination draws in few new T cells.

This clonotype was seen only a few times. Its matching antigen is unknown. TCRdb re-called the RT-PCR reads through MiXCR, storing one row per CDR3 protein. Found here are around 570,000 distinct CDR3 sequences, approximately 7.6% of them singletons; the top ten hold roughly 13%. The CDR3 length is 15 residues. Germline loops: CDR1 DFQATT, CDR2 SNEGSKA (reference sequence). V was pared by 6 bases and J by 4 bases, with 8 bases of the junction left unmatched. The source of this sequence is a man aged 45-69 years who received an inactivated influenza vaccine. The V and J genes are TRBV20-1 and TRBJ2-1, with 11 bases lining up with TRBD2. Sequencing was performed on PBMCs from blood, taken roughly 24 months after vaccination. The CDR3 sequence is CSARSGRALYNEQFF. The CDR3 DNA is TGCAGTGCCCGTAGCGGGAGGGCCCTATACAATGAGCAGTTCTTC.